The clone carrying this T cell receptor beta chain has ten or more counts. Antigen: not known. The data belong to a study of Graves' ophthalmopathy and Graves' hyperthyroidism. Findings and limits, study-wide: Ophthalmopathy could be told apart from stable hyperthyroidism by a 13-signature model (under 90% sensitivity, around 84% specificity). Most expanded clonotypes from thyroid (those above 0.001 frequency) were also found in blood.

Exclusion covered patients with other autoimmune diseases or uncontrolled infections (as well as pregnancy or lactation). Orbital computed tomography, together with clinical symptoms, serum thyroxine, TRAb and thyroid ultrasound, was used for diagnosis. RNA transcripts served as template for amplifying TCR beta CDR3 sequences. First-round RT-PCR employed HTBI primers, with a second-round multiplex PCR after it. TCRdb ran MiXCR on the multiplex PCR reads and lists one entry per CDR3 protein. Among 360,000 or so distinct CDR3 sequences listed, around 17% were seen once. The sequencing sample was made of peripheral blood. The sequence was collected from a woman aged 18-29 years with Graves' ophthalmopathy.

Here the CDR3 DNA reads TGTGCCATCCGGGGCTTAGAGACCCAGTACTTC. As protein: CAIRGLETQYF. The V call is TRBV28, the J call TRBJ2-5; TRBD1 or TRBD2 may be the D gene (5 bases each). Trimming removed 10 bases from V and 4 bases from J, with 10 bases in between. The germline V gene has CDR1 MDHEN and CDR2 SYDVKM. This CDR3 is built from 11 residues.